This T cell receptor (beta chain) came from a study of blood T cell repertoires in COVID-19. Study overall: The origin of the acute and convalescent COVID-19 samples was the United States, Italy and Spain. PBMCs, B-cell-depleted T cells, or T cells were the source of the cDNA or gDNA that made up the material.

In the study's own analysis: Estimation of nucleated cell counts was performed using reference gene primer amplification. Sequenced by immunoSEQ multiplex PCR; TCRdb stores in-frame clones only, minus some. The V and J calls and the clone size are those of that table, but D and trimming were determined from the DNA. The profile shows about 250,000 clones, around nine tenths of them singletons. V lost 0 bases and J lost 0, with 13 bases in between. The germline V gene encodes CDR1 MGHRA and CDR2 YSYEKL. The CDR3 is 17 amino acids. This chain connects TRBV4-1 to TRBJ2-3, with D possibly being TRBD1 (6 bases). Sequenced: peripheral blood. The sequence was collected from a woman aged 60-75 years who had recovered from COVID-19. CDR3 nucleotides: TGCGCCAGCAGCCAAGAGGGGACATCTCCTAGCACAGATACGCAGTATTTT. Its protein product is CASSQEGTSPSTDTQYF.